The source of this TCR beta chain is a study of cytomegalovirus exposure and HLA in healthy donors. Turning to the study itself: Genotyping of some 400 donors showed that approximately 83% belonged to the Caucasian-associated ancestry cluster. Study outcomes and limitations: Productive status was seen about 90% or about 30% of the time for most TCR beta V segments in an earlier analysis. Information on immune exposure was restricted to one variable (CMV serostatus). Reported findings show TCR beta sequences accurately forecast HLA-A and HLA-B alleles in most subjects.

In the case of this clone: Its cognate antigen is unknown.

The PCR contained 60 Vbeta and 13 Jbeta primers. The protocol was immunoSEQ multiplex PCR, while the TCRdb copy is restricted to in-frame clones and leaves out a portion. The sample carries 150,000 to 200,000 clones, about 80% recorded once. Germline CDR1 and CDR2: SGDLS and YYNGEE. V gave up 4 bases and J gave up 4 bases, with 14 bases separating them. The CDR3 covers 15 residues. Input material: PBMCs. V and J are TRBV9 and TRBJ1-4, with TRBD1 as a possible D gene (5 bases). The receptor was isolated from a woman aged 25 to 39 in good health and CMV-seropositive. This CDR3 reads CASSTSRANNEKLFF. The CDR3 region has the DNA TGTGCCAGCAGCACTTCCAGGGCAAATAATGAAAAACTGTTTTTT.